These 14 T cell receptor beta chains were sequenced from one sample in a study of identical twins. A single record per CDR3 protein comes from TCRdb applying MiXCR to the 5' RACE reads. The sample includes 1.5 million or so distinct CDR3 sequences, 25% to 35% seen only once; the top ten take approximately 0.29%. Source material: cord blood. The receptors here all came from a newborn girl in good health.

The CDR3: CASSYSIVGSPLHF. In DNA, the CDR3 is TGTGCCAGCAGTTACTCGATTGTCGGTTCACCCCTCCACTTT. This chain uses TRBV6-6 with TRBJ1-6; D uncertain. CDR1 is MNHNY, CDR2 SVGAGI, per germline (reference sequence). The V and J ends lost 0 bases and 9 bases respectively, with 9 bases between them. The CDR3 contains 14 residues.

This clonotype came up many times. The rearrangement joins TRBV4-2 to TRBJ2-7; 10 positions agree with TRBD2. V shed 3 bases and J 3 bases; nucleotides not matched to a gene: 11. Germline V CDR1 and CDR2: LGHNA, YNFKEQ. CDR3 length: 17 amino acids. The DNA for the CDR3 is TGTGCCAGCAGCCAGATAAGCCTAGCGGGAGTTCACTACGAGCAGTACTTC. Its translation: CASSQISLAGVHYEQYF.

This clonotype was seen a few times. The chain employs TRBV6-6 and TRBJ1-4; D remains unclear. V gave up 4 bases and J gave up 8 bases, with 11 bases separating them. CDR3 length: 13 amino acids. From germline, CDR1 is MNHNY and CDR2 SVGAGI (reference sequence). The CDR3 DNA reads TGTGCCAGCAGTTTACGAAGCGGGGAAAAACTGTTTTTT. Translation gives CASSLRSGEKLFF.

This clonotype was observed a handful of times. This rearrangement joins TRBV27 to TRBJ2-7, with no clear D. Trimming removed 6 bases from V and 0 bases from J, with 15 bases in between. This CDR3 has 15 residues. Germline V gene sequence: CDR1 MNHEY, CDR2 SMNVEV (reference sequence). CDR3 sequence: CASSSFRSSSYEQYF. CDR3 DNA sequence: TGTGCCAGCAGCTCCTTTCGGAGCAGCTCCTACGAGCAGTACTTC.

This clonotype was detected many times. The chain is built from TRBV7-2 and TRBJ2-1, with D unclear. CDR3 length equals 14 residues. Per germline, CDR1 SGHTA and CDR2 FQGNSA. Trimming took 3 bases from V and 0 from J, leaving 6 bases between them. In nucleotides, the CDR3 is TGTGCCAGCAGCTTGTTAGGCTCCTACAATGAGCAGTTCTTC. This translates into CASSLLGSYNEQFF.

V gene TRBV5-5 combines with J gene TRBJ1-2; a possible D gene is TRBD1 (5 bases). The CDR3 has 16 residues. The germline V gene encodes CDR1 SGHKS and CDR2 YYEKEE (reference sequence). The V gene lost 3 bases and the J gene lost 0 bases, with 15 bases spanning the gap. CDR3 sequence: CASSWGGAGTNYGYTF. In DNA, the CDR3 is TGTGCCAGCAGCTGGGGCGGCGCAGGGACTAACTATGGCTACACCTTC.

The rearrangement joins TRBV10-3 to TRBJ1-2; 7 positions agree with TRBD1. The CDR3 extends over 15 amino acids. Looked up from germline, CDR1 is ENHRY and CDR2 is SYGVKD. V shed 3 bases, J shed 0 bases, and the junction held 4 bases outside the gene matches. The CDR3 nucleotides read TGTGCCATCAGTGACCCGACAGGGTCTAACTATGGCTACACCTTC. It translates to CAISDPTGSNYGYTF.

The chain combines TRBV2 with TRBJ2-4; a possible D gene is TRBD1 (6 bases). Trimming cost V 2 bases and J 1 base, with 9 bases left between them. Germline V gene data show CDR1 as SNHLY and CDR2 as FYNNEI. The CDR3 has 15 amino acids. CDR3 nucleotides: TGTGCCAGCAGTGAATGGGGGCACGCCAAAAACATTCAGTACTTC. This sequence encodes CASSEWGHAKNIQYF.

This clonotype is a singleton in its sample. V gene TRBV6-1 combines with J gene TRBJ2-3; D is undetermined. The CDR3 loop spans 14 amino acids. Germline V gene lookup returns CDR1 MNHNS and CDR2 SASEGT. With 6 bases removed from V and 2 bases from J, the gap between germline ends came to 12 bases. This chain's CDR3 is CASRKDPFTDTQYF. The CDR3 DNA is TGTGCCAGCAGAAAAGACCCGTTCACAGATACGCAGTATTTT.

J is TRBJ1-2 and V is TRBV11-2, with a possible D match to TRBD1 (5 bases). Looked up from germline, CDR1 is SGHAT and CDR2 is FQNNGV. This CDR3 has 14 amino acids. With 5 bases removed from V and 4 bases from J, the gap between germline ends came to 14 bases. The CDR3 sequence is CASSQQAVGYGYTF. DNA of the CDR3: TGTGCCAGCAGCCAACAGGCTGTGGGCTATGGCTACACCTTC.

V is TRBV6-5 and J is TRBJ2-1, with D maybe TRBD1 (7 bases). The tail of the sequence fits TRBJ2-7 better, so the J call may be wrong. The CDR3 has 15 residues. Germline V gives CDR1 MNHEY, CDR2 SVGAGI. The CDR3 here is CASSYQEGAYNEQYF. CDR3 DNA: TGTGCCAGCAGTTATCAGGAGGGGGCCTACAATGAGCAGTACTTC.

This rearrangement joins TRBV20-1 to TRBJ2-5; no definite D call. The CDR3 runs 15 residues. Trimming took off 0 bases at V and 2 bases at J, with 13 bases between the two ends. CDR1 and CDR2 from the germline V gene are DFQATT and SNEGSKA (reference sequence). DNA of the CDR3: TGCAGTGCTAGAGATCCGCGTGGAAGACAAGAGACCCAGTACTTC. Translating gives CSARDPRGRQETQYF.

This clonotype was detected ten times or more. V gene TRBV29-1 combines with J gene TRBJ2-7; no firm D call. The CDR3 totals 12 residues. Trimming left V 4 bases short and J 7 bases short, with 14 bases between. Germline V gene data show CDR1 as SQVTM and CDR2 as ANQGSEA. In DNA, the CDR3 is TGCAGCGTTGTGGTACAATTCGGGGAGCAGTACTTC. It specifies CSVVVQFGEQYF.

The chain couples TRBV11-2 to TRBJ2-1; 9 nucleotides agree with TRBD1. This CDR3 is 15 amino acids long. Germline V gives CDR1 SGHAT, CDR2 FQNNGV. V gave up 5 bases and J gave up 7 bases; unmatched junction bases: 9. In nucleotides, the CDR3 is TGTGCCAGCAGCCGAACAGGGGGCGCGAGAAATGAGCAGTTCTTC. This codes for CASSRTGGARNEQFF.